Here is one TCR beta chain with its context. The CDR3 has 17 amino acids. Germline V CDR1 and CDR2: SEHNR, FQNEAQ (reference sequence). The J segment lost 2 bases and the V segment lost 3 bases, leaving 12 bases of the junction unmatched. The data derive from a study of read filtering for tumor transcriptome and immune sequencing. From about 400 ng of RNA, a library with molecular barcoded alpha/delta and beta/gamma adaptors was made. MiXCR, applied by TCRdb to the reads, yields one record per CDR3 protein. The sample records about 63,000 distinct CDR3 sequences, about 15% being singletons. The sequence was obtained from a donor aged 40 or older with multiple myeloma. The chain employs TRBV7-9 and TRBJ2-5; TRBD1 matches at 7 bases. Source material: a population of CD138-negative cells sorted from bone marrow. This chain's CDR3 is CASSFSSQGVEQETQYF. The CDR3, as DNA: TGTGCCAGCAGCTTCTCTTCGCAGGGGGTCGAACAAGAGACCCAGTACTTC.